The next 10 T cell receptor beta chains were all read from a single sample in a study of T cell changes during pregnancy in multiple sclerosis. The assay was immunoSEQ multiplex PCR, and TCRdb's table has in-frame clones only and misses some. The table shows approximately 50,000 clones, with 85% to 95% occurring only once. The sample consisted of CD4+ T cells from peripheral blood mononuclear cells, taken in the third trimester of pregnancy. These receptors originate from a female donor with multiple sclerosis, enrolled in a pregnancy study.

The V gene is TRBV28, the J gene TRBJ1-2; D perhaps matches TRBD1 (5 bases). Looked up from germline, CDR1 is MDHEN and CDR2 is SYDVKM. The CDR3 extends over 18 amino acids. V was clipped by 1 base and J by 8 bases, with 26 bases between them. CDR3 sequence reads: CASSLFLGVGGPYGGYTF. The CDR3 bases are TGTGCCAGCAGTTTATTCCTCGGCGTGGGGGGACCCTATGGGGGCTACACCTTC.

CDR3 sequence reads: CASSPQQGVNYEQYF. The CDR3 DNA follows: TGTGCCAGCTCACCACAGCAGGGGGTCAACTACGAGCAGTACTTC. V and J are TRBV18 and TRBJ2-7, with 7 bases fitting TRBD1. The CDR3 consists of 15 residues. V gave up 1 base and J gave up 3 bases; unmatched junction bases: 6. Per the germline V gene, CDR1 is KGHSH and CDR2 is LQKENI.

The chain carries TRBV9 and TRBJ2-1; 9 positions agree with TRBD2. V lost 0 bases, J lost 9 bases, and 7 bases stayed unmatched. The V gene's germline CDR1 is SGDLS and CDR2 YYNGEE. The CDR3 contains 15 residues. The CDR3 loop reads CASSVAIAGVGEQFF. As DNA, the CDR3 is TGTGCCAGCAGCGTAGCTATAGCGGGAGTGGGTGAGCAGTTCTTC.

J is TRBJ1-1 and V is TRBV21-1. TRBV21-1 is flagged as a pseudogene. The CDR3 consists of 11 residues. The chain's CDR3 is CAAHGGYEAFF. The CDR3 bases are TGTGCCGCACACGGGGGATATGAAGCTTTCTTT.

The rearrangement joins TRBV29-1 to TRBJ2-3; 10 bases are a match to TRBD1. The CDR3 consists of 15 residues. Germline CDR1 reads SQVTM; CDR2 reads ANQGSEA. With 6 bases clipped from V and 1 base from J, the junction kept 7 bases outside the gene matches. The CDR3 nucleotides read TGCAGCGTCCAAACCGGGACAGGGGGCACAGATACGCAGTATTTT. Its translation is CSVQTGTGGTDTQYF.

The chain links TRBV19 to TRBJ2-1; 8 nucleotides match TRBD2. Germline loops: CDR1 LNHDA, CDR2 SQIVND (reference sequence). This CDR3 spans 17 amino acids. Trimming took 3 bases from V and 2 from J; bases not matched to a gene: 9. The CDR3 DNA sequence: TGTGCCAGTAGTATCACATTACTAGCGGCAGCCTACAATGAGCAGTTCTTC. As protein: CASSITLLAAAYNEQFF. Full variable domain (remainder filled in from reference TRBV19 and TRBJ2-1): DGGITQSPKYLFRKEGQNVTLSCEQNLNHDAMYWYRQDPGQGLRLIYYSQIVNDFQKGDIAEGYSVSREKKESFPLTVTSAQKNPTAFYLCASSITLLAAAYNEQFFGPGTRLTVL.

The chain recombines TRBV28 with TRBJ1-1; D is uncertain. The length of the CDR3 is 15 residues. Germline CDR1 and CDR2: MDHEN and SYDVKM. V lost 2 bases to trimming and J lost 2 bases, with 12 bases between them. The CDR3 is CASSLIGPTNTEAFF. The DNA for the CDR3 is TGTGCCAGCAGTTTAATTGGGCCAACTAACACTGAAGCTTTCTTT.

The V call is TRBV15, the J call TRBJ2-1; TRBD2 matches at 8 bases. This CDR3 has 17 residues. Germline CDR1 and CDR2: LNHNV and YYDKDF (reference sequence). Unmatched junction bases numbered 13, after V lost 4 bases and J lost 5 bases. CDR3 DNA sequence: TGTGCCACCAGCACCTTATCCCCGGGAGGGAGGAACAATGAGCAGTTCTTC. The encoded protein is CATSTLSPGGRNNEQFF.

The J gene is TRBJ2-7, the V gene TRBV30; 13 bases fit TRBD2. The CDR3 loop spans 15 amino acids. V shed 2 bases, J shed 4 bases, and the junction held 5 bases outside the gene matches. Germline lookup yields CDR1 GTSNPN and CDR2 SVGIG (reference sequence). CDR3 region: CAWSRGLAGSYEQYF. The DNA for the CDR3 is TGTGCCTGGAGTAGGGGACTAGCGGGATCGTACGAGCAGTACTTC.

The V and J genes are TRBV6-5 and TRBJ1-1; D is ambiguous. CDR1 MNHEY and CDR2 SVGAGI come from the germline V gene. The CDR3 runs to 13 residues. CDR3 amino acids: CGTERNENTEAFF. The DNA of the CDR3 is TGTGGAACGGAGAGGAACGAAAACACTGAAGCTTTCTTT.